This is a list of T cell receptor beta chains from one sample in a study of T-cell memory formation after mild COVID-19. TCRdb passed the 5' RACE reads through MiXCR, listing each CDR3 protein once. In the table there are roughly 150,000 distinct CDR3 sequences, about an eighth of which are singletons. The sample was PBMCs or a T cell subset sorted from them (not recorded which). These receptors were obtained from a man younger than 35 who had mild COVID-19 (a few samples of this study predate the infection). Cell type and time point are not known. Each CDR3 is given with its conserved first and last residue.

CASSTPGSQETQYF,TRBV18,TRBJ2-5
CASSFTSGGTQYF,TRBV12-3/TRBV12-4,TRBJ2-3
CASSRDRGANYGYTF,TRBV5-1,TRBJ1-2
CASSREWGTEAFF,TRBV4-1,TRBJ1-1
CASSPRPGWGNEQFF,TRBV12-3/TRBV12-4,TRBJ2-1
CASSLAGTGGRQPQHF,TRBV12-3/TRBV12-4,TRBJ1-5
CASSWRASRGPGPDTQYF,TRBV5-1,TRBJ2-3
CASSQDSGDYGYTF,TRBV4-3,TRBJ1-2
CASSPPGSGRETQYF,TRBV18,TRBJ2-5
CASSRTGGAVGELFF,TRBV7-2,TRBJ2-2
CASSREGAGDQPQHF,TRBV18,TRBJ1-5
CASSLGGLYNYGYTF,TRBV12-3/TRBV12-4,TRBJ1-2
CASSATGMETQYF,TRBV6-4,TRBJ2-5
CASSRQTGLAGGRMGEQFF,TRBV11-3,TRBJ2-1
CASSLDRVVDEQFF,TRBV5-1,TRBJ2-1
CASSKRGGSYNEQFF,TRBV6-2/TRBV6-3,TRBJ2-1
CASSLEGRADRADTQYF,TRBV5-1,TRBJ2-3
CASREGQVNQPQHF,TRBV27,TRBJ1-5
CSVATGGRNTEAFF,TRBV29-1,TRBJ1-1
CAIAEGWGEQYF,TRBV10-3,TRBJ2-7
CASSQNQGTDTQYF,TRBV6-5,TRBJ2-3
CASSQSPGADNQPQHF,TRBV4-3,TRBJ1-5
CASSVDLWNEQFF,TRBV9,TRBJ2-1
CASSQRRDLPRYTF,TRBV14,TRBJ1-2
CSGTPEVADTQYF,TRBV29-1,TRBJ2-3
CASSQFEVTNGYTF,TRBV4-1,TRBJ1-2
CASSQASSYNEQFF,TRBV3-1,TRBJ2-1
CSAIRGTPYTDTQYF,TRBV20-1,TRBJ2-3
CASSALTAEAFF,TRBV18,TRBJ1-1
CAISDRKGQYTDTQYF,TRBV10-3,TRBJ2-3
CASSFAGAVTDTQYF,TRBV5-1,TRBJ2-3
CASSLEAGGNTIYF,TRBV5-1,TRBJ1-3
CASSLGPGTGHHWTGELFF,TRBV12-3/TRBV12-4,TRBJ2-2
CASSSRDRGGHGYTF,TRBV5-4,TRBJ1-2
CASSYSSSPPTGGELFF,TRBV6-5,TRBJ2-2
CASSKGLAVAYEQYF,TRBV9,TRBJ2-7
CASSQDRWGHELDEQFF,TRBV3-1,TRBJ2-1
CASSRSSGDGSTDTQYF,TRBV7-2,TRBJ2-3
CASSRRTDNYEQYF,TRBV19,TRBJ2-7
CASSPLGDTQYF,TRBV18,TRBJ2-3
CAWSHGTANTDTQYF,TRBV30,TRBJ2-3
CASSQASPTGTYEQYF,TRBV4-1,TRBJ2-7
CASGTGITIQYF,TRBV19,TRBJ2-4
CSASAGGSYNEQFF,TRBV20-1,TRBJ2-1
CAISESLQNQETQYF,TRBV10-3,TRBJ2-5
CASSSQENTEAFF,TRBV7-6,TRBJ1-1
CASSYLIQGTTNEKLFF,TRBV12-3/TRBV12-4,TRBJ1-4
CASSWGPGTNTGELFF,TRBV5-1,TRBJ2-2
CASSLLDYGYTF,TRBV5-1,TRBJ1-2
CASSYRQGRTGELFF,TRBV7-9,TRBJ2-2
CASSLAGGKNTDTQYF,TRBV9,TRBJ2-3
CASSGVASFPGELFF,TRBV5-1,TRBJ2-2
CASSLGGLTQETQYF,TRBV5-1,TRBJ2-5
CASSDRAESTDTQYF,TRBV6-4,TRBJ2-3
CASSQRTSNQPQHF,TRBV7-2,TRBJ1-5
CAISTVNTEAFF,TRBV10-3,TRBJ1-1
CASTPTGIETQYF,TRBV6-5,TRBJ2-5
CASSERVGYYGYTF,TRBV10-2,TRBJ1-2
CSARVGAEETQYF,TRBV20-1,TRBJ2-5
CALGGPLRGETQYF,TRBV30,TRBJ2-5